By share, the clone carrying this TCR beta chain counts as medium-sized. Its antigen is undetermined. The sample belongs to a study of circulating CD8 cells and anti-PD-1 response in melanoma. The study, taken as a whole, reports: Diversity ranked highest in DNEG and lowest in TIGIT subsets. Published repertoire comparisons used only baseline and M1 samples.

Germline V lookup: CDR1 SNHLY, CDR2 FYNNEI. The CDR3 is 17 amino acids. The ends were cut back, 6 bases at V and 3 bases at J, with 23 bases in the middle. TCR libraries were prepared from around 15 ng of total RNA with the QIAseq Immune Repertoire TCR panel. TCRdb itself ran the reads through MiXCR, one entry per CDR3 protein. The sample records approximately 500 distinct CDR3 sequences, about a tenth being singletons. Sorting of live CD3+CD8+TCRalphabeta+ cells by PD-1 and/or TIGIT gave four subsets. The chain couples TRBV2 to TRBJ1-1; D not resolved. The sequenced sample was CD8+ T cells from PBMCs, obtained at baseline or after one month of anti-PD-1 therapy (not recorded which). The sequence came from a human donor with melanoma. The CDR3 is CASRVDKDRGWDTEAFF. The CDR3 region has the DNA TGTGCCAGCAGGGTAGATAAAGACCGAGGGTGGGACACTGAAGCTTTCTTT.